These 32 T cell receptor beta chains were all obtained from the same sample, sequenced in a study of CD8 T cells in Susac syndrome. Roughly 0.45 to 1 ug RNA was reverse transcribed with random hexamers. One entry per CDR3 protein results from TCRdb running MiXCR on the immunoSEQ multiplex PCR reads. The sample holds about 130,000 distinct CDR3 sequences, 95% seen once. What was sequenced was CD8+ T cells from PBMCs. The receptors stem from a human donor with Susac syndrome.

The genes are TRBV27 and TRBJ2-1; perhaps TRBD1 as D (6 bases). Germline-derived CDR1 and CDR2 are MNHEY and SMNVEV (reference sequence). The germline V and J ends were trimmed by 5 bases and 6 bases, with 8 bases remaining between them. CDR3 length: 12 residues. CDR3 loop: CASSQGRNEQFF. The CDR3 DNA reads as TGTGCCAGCAGTCAGGGGCGCAATGAGCAGTTCTTC.

CDR3: CSVVGSGYEQYF. For the CDR3, the DNA is TGCAGCGTTGTAGGTAGCGGCTACGAGCAGTACTTC. This sequence joins TRBV29-1 and TRBJ2-7; D perhaps matches TRBD2 (6 bases). V dropped 4 bases and J dropped 3 bases, with 10 bases sitting between them. This CDR3 region has 12 residues. Germline V gives CDR1 SQVTM, CDR2 ANQGSEA.

The J gene is TRBJ1-1, the V gene TRBV9; the match to TRBD1 covers 8 bases. Per germline, CDR1 SGDLS and CDR2 YYNGEE. After removal of 3 bases from V and 1 base from J, the junction contained 5 bases not matched to a gene. This CDR3 has 15 amino acids. CDR3 amino acids: CASSDQTGENTEAFF. CDR3 bases: TGTGCCAGCAGCGATCAGACAGGGGAGAACACTGAAGCTTTCTTT.

The rearrangement links TRBV7-6 to TRBJ2-6; D gene unclear. The CDR3 is 15 residues long. Trimming pared 5 bases from V and 4 bases from J, leaving 12 bases between. Germline CDR1 is SGHVS and CDR2 is FNYEAQ. The CDR3 is CASSPIPSGANVLTF. DNA of the CDR3: TGTGCCAGCAGCCCCATCCCCTCCGGGGCCAACGTCCTGACTTTC.

V usage is TRBV14 and J usage is TRBJ1-1; unclear D gene. Trimming pared 5 bases from V and 4 bases from J, leaving 11 bases between. This CDR3 contains 13 residues. Germline V CDR1 and CDR2: SGHDN, FVKESK. The CDR3 spells CASSSGFSTEAFF. CDR3 nucleotides: TGTGCCAGCAGCTCGGGATTCAGCACTGAAGCTTTCTTT.

The rearrangement links TRBV9 to TRBJ1-3, with no clear D. The V end lost 5 bases, the J end lost 0 bases, and 9 bases lay between the germline ends. CDR3 length equals 14 residues. CDR1 SGDLS and CDR2 YYNGEE come from the germline V gene. The CDR3 region is CASRDGSSGNTIYF. CDR3 nucleotides: TGTGCCAGCAGAGACGGTAGCTCTGGAAACACCATATATTTT.

The chain is built from TRBV10-3 and TRBJ2-7; the match to TRBD2 covers 8 bases. The CDR3 is 14 residues long. Looked up from germline, CDR1 is ENHRY and CDR2 is SYGVKD. Here the CDR3 DNA reads TGTGCTCATTCAAGCGGGAGTGTGGCCTACGAGCAGTACTTC. This encodes CAHSSGSVAYEQYF.

This chain connects TRBV7-3 to TRBJ1-1; 7 bases are a match to TRBD1. CDR3 length: 16 amino acids. J gave up 4 bases and V 0 bases, and 8 bases lay outside the gene matches. CDR1 and CDR2 from the germline V gene are SGHTA and FQGTGA. The CDR3 sequence is CASSLTGQPGITEAFF. The CDR3 DNA is TGTGCCAGCAGCTTAACGGGACAGCCTGGGATCACTGAAGCTTTCTTT.

The gene calls are TRBV7-6 and TRBJ1-1; no definite D call. The CDR3 loop spans 12 amino acids. Germline values: CDR1 SGHVS, CDR2 FNYEAQ. V dropped 5 bases and J dropped 5 bases, with 9 bases sitting between them. The CDR3 is CASSDYDTEAFF. The DNA of the CDR3 is TGTGCCAGCAGCGACTATGATACTGAAGCTTTCTTT.

This clonotype appeared a single time. V usage is TRBV5-4 and J usage is TRBJ2-1, with D tentatively TRBD2 (5 bases). V gave up 3 bases and J gave up 8 bases, with 12 bases separating them. The CDR3 is made up of 13 amino acids. The germline gives CDR1 SGHNT, CDR2 YYREEE (reference sequence). The CDR3 DNA sequence: TGTGCCAGCAGCTCCCTCGAGGGTGATGAGCAGTTCTTC. It codes for CASSSLEGDEQFF. The full variable domain, rest sourced from reference TRBV5-4 and TRBJ2-1, is ETGVTQSPTHLIKTRGQQVTLRCSSQSGHNTVSWYQQALGQGPQFIFQYYREEENGRGNFPPRFSGLQFPNYSSELNVNALELDDSALYLCASSSLEGDEQFFGPGTRLTVL.

The chain couples TRBV20-1 to TRBJ2-5; 8 bases are shared with TRBD1. The CDR3 spans 14 residues. Germline CDR1 and CDR2: DFQATT and SNEGSKA (reference sequence). The junction had 3 bases not matched to a gene; V was cut back by 0 bases and J by 3 bases. CDR3 nucleotides: TGCAGTGCTAGAGACCCGACAGGGGAAGAGACCCAGTACTTC. Its protein product is CSARDPTGEETQYF.

The chain couples TRBV9 to TRBJ2-7; D remains unclear. Germline CDR1 reads SGDLS; CDR2 reads YYNGEE. This CDR3 is 14 amino acids long. Trimming pared 4 bases from V and 4 bases from J, leaving 15 bases between. CDR3 nucleotide sequence: TGTGCCAGCAGCCCACCCGCTAGGGAATACGAGCAGTACTTC. This gives the protein CASSPPAREYEQYF.

The CDR3 spells CASSPLGLVQPQHF. The CDR3 DNA sequence: TGTGCCAGCTCACCATTAGGATTGGTGCAGCCCCAGCATTTT. The chain uses TRBV18 and TRBJ1-5; no firm D call. The CDR3 loop spans 14 amino acids. V was shortened by 2 bases and J by 7 bases, with 12 bases between the two germline ends. The V gene's germline CDR1 is KGHSH and CDR2 LQKENI. Full variable domain (outside the CDR3, taken from reference TRBV18 and TRBJ1-5): NAGVMQNPRHLVRRRGQEARLRCSPMKGHSHVYWYRQLPEEGLKFMVYLQKENIIDESGMPKERFSAEFPKEGPSILRIQQVVRGDSAAYFCASSPLGLVQPQHFGDGTRLSIL.

The J gene is TRBJ2-1, the V gene TRBV12-5; TRBD2 matches at 7 bases. The germline gives CDR1 LGHNT, CDR2 FRNRAP. The CDR3 is made up of 14 amino acids. V lost 0 bases and J lost 4; bases outside the gene matches: 0. The chain's CDR3 is CASGLVGGYNEQFF. CDR3 DNA: TGTGCTAGTGGTTTGGTGGGAGGGTACAATGAGCAGTTCTTC. Combining the CDR3 with reference TRBV12-5 and TRBJ2-1 gives the whole variable domain DARVTQTPRHKVTEMGQEVTMRCQPILGHNTVFWYRQTMMQGLELLAYFRNRAPLDDSGMPKDRFSAEMPDATLATLKIQPSEPRDSAVYFCASGLVGGYNEQFFGPGTRLTVL.

The gene calls are TRBV9 and TRBJ2-1; TRBD2 agrees at 7 bases. V lost 0 bases to trimming and J lost 10 bases; unmatched junction nucleotides: 4. Germline V gene lookup returns CDR1 SGDLS and CDR2 YYNGEE. This CDR3 region has 13 residues. This chain's CDR3 is CASSVVGGKEQFF. The DNA of the CDR3 is TGTGCCAGCAGCGTAGTGGGGGGGAAAGAGCAGTTCTTC.

The chain recombines TRBV7-8 with TRBJ1-2; D is ambiguous. Trimming left V 6 bases short and J 2 bases short, with 10 bases between. Germline loops: CDR1 SGHVS, CDR2 FQNEAQ. The CDR3 covers 13 residues. This CDR3 is CASRSTGNYGYTF. The DNA for the CDR3 is TGTGCCAGCAGATCGACGGGGAACTATGGCTACACCTTC.

This chain uses TRBV4-1 with TRBJ2-7, with 10 bases aligning to TRBD2. Looked up from germline, CDR1 is MGHRA and CDR2 is YSYEKL. There are 16 residues in the CDR3. V shed 0 bases and J 6 bases; nucleotides not matched to a gene: 8. CDR3 sequence: CASSQEAGTSDGEQYF. CDR3 in DNA: TGCGCCAGCAGCCAAGAGGCCGGGACTAGCGACGGCGAGCAGTACTTC.

The chain has TRBV7-9 and TRBJ2-5, with D possibly called TRBD1 or TRBD2 (5 bases each). This CDR3 spans 17 amino acids. Looked up from germline, CDR1 is SEHNR and CDR2 is FQNEAQ (reference sequence). V was pared by 1 base and J by 3 bases, with 18 bases between. The CDR3 DNA reads as TGTGCCAGCAGCTTAGGGGGCGCCAGGTTGGAGGAAGAGACCCAGTACTTC. Translation: CASSLGGARLEEETQYF.

The chain has TRBV7-6 and TRBJ2-5; 15 bases fit TRBD2. The germline V gene encodes CDR1 SGHVS and CDR2 FNYEAQ. The V gene end was trimmed by 5 bases and the J gene end by 4 bases; junction bases not matched to a gene: 23. The CDR3 spans 22 residues. The CDR3 reads CASSLRQGRIGLAGGEGETQYF. CDR3 DNA sequence: TGTGCCAGCAGCCTCCGACAGGGTAGAATTGGACTAGCGGGAGGGGAGGGAGAGACCCAGTACTTC.

The chain recombines TRBV19 with TRBJ2-7, with 9 bases fitting TRBD2. V dropped 5 bases and J dropped 3; count of bases not matched to a gene: 8. This CDR3 spans 15 amino acids. Germline V gene lookup returns CDR1 LNHDA and CDR2 SQIVND (reference sequence). CDR3 in DNA: TGTGCCAGTAGTGCCACCGGGACTAGCATCTACGAGCAGTACTTC. It is translated as CASSATGTSIYEQYF.

The chain links TRBV9 to TRBJ2-6, with D uncertain. The germline V gene has CDR1 SGDLS and CDR2 YYNGEE. The CDR3 loop spans 15 amino acids. V lost 0 bases and J 4 bases, leaving 8 bases between the germline ends. As DNA, the CDR3 is TGTGCCAGCAGCGTAGAGCTGGGCGGGGCCAACGTCCTGACTTTC. Its protein is CASSVELGGANVLTF.

The chain employs TRBV27 and TRBJ1-5; tentatively, D is TRBD1 (5 bases). The germline V and J ends were trimmed by 2 bases and 0 bases, with 14 bases remaining between them. The CDR3 runs to 17 residues. From germline, CDR1 is MNHEY and CDR2 SMNVEV (reference sequence). The CDR3 DNA sequence: TGTGCCAGCAGTTTAAAAGAGGGACCGTATAGCAATCAGCCCCAGCATTTT. This codes for CASSLKEGPYSNQPQHF.

The rearrangement uses TRBV10-3 and TRBJ1-1, with D possibly being TRBD1 (5 bases). Trimming removed 5 bases from V and 1 base from J, with 14 bases in between. This CDR3 has 15 amino acids. The V gene's germline CDR1 is ENHRY and CDR2 SYGVKD. CDR3 coding DNA: TGTGCCATCAGTCTCGACCCGGGACCGAACACTGAAGCTTTCTTT. Protein sequence: CAISLDPGPNTEAFF.

This sequence joins TRBV7-9 and TRBJ1-2, with a weak D call TRBD1 (5 bases). Germline V lookup: CDR1 SEHNR, CDR2 FQNEAQ (reference sequence). The CDR3 runs to 12 residues. V lost 9 bases and J lost 5, with 13 bases in between. CDR3 sequence reads: CASSQGDYGYTF. The CDR3 nucleotides read TGTGCCAGTTCCCAGGGAGATTATGGCTACACCTTC.

The rearrangement joins TRBV9 to TRBJ2-7; TRBD1 matches at 10 bases. CDR1 SGDLS and CDR2 YYNGEE come from the germline V gene. V shed 3 bases and J 6 bases; nucleotides not matched to a gene: 6. This CDR3 spans 14 amino acids. This CDR3 reads CASSGRDRGPEQYF. For the CDR3, the DNA is TGTGCCAGCAGCGGCCGGGACAGGGGTCCCGAGCAGTACTTC. Together with reference TRBV9 and TRBJ2-7, the CDR3 gives the full variable domain: DSGVTQTPKHLITATGQRVTLRCSPRSGDLSVYWYQQSLDQGLQFLIQYYNGEERAKGNILERFSAQQFPDLHSELNLSSLELGDSALYFCASSGRDRGPEQYFGPGTRLTVT.

The chain carries TRBV28 and TRBJ2-1; D is ambiguous. The CDR3 is 10 amino acids. V lost 10 bases to trimming and J lost 4 bases, with 5 bases between them. Germline V gives CDR1 MDHEN, CDR2 SYDVKM. The DNA of the CDR3 is TGTGCCACCAGATACAATGAGCAGTTCTTC. Protein sequence: CATRYNEQFF.

The chain joins TRBV12-3 or TRBV12-4 to TRBJ2-2; 11 bases align to TRBD2. With 5 bases clipped from V and 1 base from J, the junction kept 3 bases outside the gene matches. The CDR3 consists of 16 residues. Here the CDR3 DNA reads TGTGCCAGCAGTCAGGGGACTAGCGGGAACACCGGGGAGCTGTTTTTT. Protein sequence: CASSQGTSGNTGELFF.

J is TRBJ2-5 and V is TRBV7-9; 7 bases are a match to TRBD1. Trimming at V came to 3 bases and at J to 5 bases, leaving 6 bases not matched to a gene. This CDR3 has 14 residues. Per germline, CDR1 SEHNR and CDR2 FQNEAQ (reference sequence). CDR3 DNA sequence: TGTGCCAGCAGCTTCACAGGGGAAACGGAGACCCAGTACTTC. Its protein is CASSFTGETETQYF.

The CDR3 nucleotides are TGCAGCGTTACAGAGTGGACCGGGGAGCTGTTTTTT. Residues: CSVTEWTGELFF. The rearrangement uses TRBV29-1 and TRBJ2-2; no definite D call. V lost 5 bases and J lost 5, with 9 bases in between. This CDR3 has 12 amino acids. CDR1 SQVTM and CDR2 ANQGSEA come from the germline V gene.

V gene TRBV27 combines with J gene TRBJ2-7; 7 nucleotides match TRBD2. The germline CDR1 and CDR2 sequences are MNHEY and SMNVEV (reference sequence). V lost 6 bases to trimming and J lost 3 bases; unmatched junction nucleotides: 11. The CDR3 is made up of 15 amino acids. The CDR3 loop is CASSWAGETLYEQYF. The CDR3 nucleotides are TGTGCCAGCAGCTGGGCGGGGGAGACTCTCTACGAGCAGTACTTC.

This rearrangement joins TRBV7-2 to TRBJ2-1, with D maybe TRBD2 (5 bases). The V gene lost 6 bases and the J gene lost 7 bases, with 13 bases spanning the gap. The CDR3 has 13 residues. Looked up from germline, CDR1 is SGHTA and CDR2 is FQGNSA. The CDR3 region is CASSYRGANEQFF. The CDR3 nucleotides read TGTGCCAGCAGTTACCGGGGTGCGAATGAGCAGTTCTTC.

The chain uses TRBV12-3 or TRBV12-4 and TRBJ2-1; D is unresolved. The length of the CDR3 is 10 residues. Trimming shortened V by 10 bases and J by 7 bases, and 8 bases separated the two germline ends. The CDR3 protein is CATSANEQFF. The DNA for the CDR3 is TGTGCCACATCCGCGAATGAGCAGTTCTTC.